Shown below are 17 T cell receptor beta chains from a single sample sequenced in a study of T cells in Graves' hyperthyroidism and ophthalmopathy. RNA transcripts provided the source from which TCR beta CDR3 regions were amplified. The study used the HTBI primer set for a first-round RT-PCR of the TCR CDR3. TCRdb processed the multiplex PCR reads anew with MiXCR; each CDR3 protein has one entry. The table lists roughly 800,000 distinct CDR3 sequences, 35% to 45% of them singletons. The sample taken for sequencing was blood. Receptors originate from a young man with Graves' hyperthyroidism.

V and J are TRBV7-2 and TRBJ1-2; D gene unclear. V was cut by 4 bases and J by 3 bases, with 12 bases left in between. The CDR3 length is 14 residues. CDR1 is SGHTA, CDR2 FQGNSA, per germline. The CDR3 protein is CASSSEGRDYGYTF. Written as DNA, the CDR3 is TGTGCCAGCAGCTCCGAAGGGAGGGACTATGGCTACACCTTC.

The V call is TRBV7-2, the J call TRBJ2-6, with D unclear. Trimming removed 6 bases at V and 0 bases at J, with 9 bases between. The CDR3 length is 15 residues. Germline V gene sequence: CDR1 SGHTA, CDR2 FQGNSA. DNA of the CDR3: TGTGCCAGCAGTTTATGGAGCTCTGGGGCCAACGTCCTGACTTTC. Encoded protein: CASSLWSSGANVLTF.

Turning to this clonotype: Just one base apart from a much larger clone, this may be a read error. The V gene is TRBV29-1, the J gene TRBJ2-7; D is uncertain. CDR3 length: 13 amino acids. Germline lookup yields CDR1 SQVTM and CDR2 ANQGSEA. CDR3 DNA: TGCGGCGTTGATGGCGAAAACCCCTACGAGCAGTACTTC. Its protein is CGVDGENPYEQYF.

The genes are TRBV20-1 and TRBJ1-6; tentatively, D is TRBD1 (6 bases). V shed 5 bases and J shed 10 bases, with 27 bases lying between them. Per germline, CDR1 DFQATT and CDR2 SNEGSKA (reference sequence). The CDR3 has 17 amino acids. The DNA of the CDR3 is TGCAGTGCTGGGATGGGGGGGCTTATGGCAGGAGGATCACCCCTCCACTTT. The encoded protein is CSAGMGGLMAGGSPLHF.

The rearrangement uses TRBV7-9 and TRBJ2-5; D may be TRBD1 (6 bases). The germline gives CDR1 SEHNR, CDR2 FQNEAQ (reference sequence). The CDR3 contains 15 residues. Trimming removed 0 bases at V and 5 bases at J, with 13 bases between. The DNA for the CDR3 is TGTGCCAGCAGCTTAGCGGGGGCTCGATGGGAGACCCAGTACTTC. This encodes CASSLAGARWETQYF.

With regard to this clonotype: At one of its ends the junction is not consistent with the germline gene, which may arise from a read error. The chain couples TRBV10-3 to TRBJ1-2, with 7 positions matching TRBD1. The CDR3 length is 14 residues. The germline CDR1 and CDR2 sequences are ENHRY and SYGVKD. This CDR3 reads CATSVGQDTYGYTF. The CDR3 bases are TGTGCCACCAGTGTCGGACAGGACACATATGGCTACACCTTC.

V and J are TRBV15 and TRBJ2-7; no clear D gene. V lost 6 bases, J lost 1 base, and 13 bases lay in between. This CDR3 spans 14 amino acids. Germline V gene data show CDR1 as LNHNV and CDR2 as YYDKDF (reference sequence). The CDR3 loop is CATSLSNPSYEQYF. The CDR3 DNA reads as TGTGCCACCAGTCTCAGCAACCCTTCCTACGAGCAGTACTTC.

This clonotype has just a few counts. V gene TRBV13 combines with J gene TRBJ2-7, with D hard to call. The CDR3 has 14 amino acids. Germline-derived CDR1 and CDR2 are PRHDT and FYEKMQ (reference sequence). The V end lost 5 bases, the J end lost 2 bases, and 13 bases lay between the germline ends. The CDR3 DNA reads as TGTGCCAGCAGCGGACCGGTTTCGGCCTACGAGCAGTACTTC. This sequence encodes CASSGPVSAYEQYF.

This clonotype has just a few counts. The gene calls are TRBV24-1 and TRBJ2-2; the D is unclear. Germline CDR1 reads KGHDR; CDR2 reads SFDVKD. The CDR3 contains 13 residues. Trimming took 11 bases from V and 6 from J, leaving 15 bases between them. As DNA, the CDR3 is TGTGCCAGCTCACCAACCGAATCCGGGGAGCTGTTTTTT. Translated, it gives CASSPTESGELFF.

This chain joins TRBV6-1 and TRBJ1-2, with 12 bases lining up with TRBD1. The CDR3 contains 16 residues. Trimming took 5 bases from V and 4 from J; bases not matched to a gene: 8. CDR1 and CDR2 from the germline V gene are MNHNS and SASEGT. Written as DNA, the CDR3 is TGTGCCAGCAGTTACAGCGGGACAGGGGGCGCCTATGGCTACACCTTC. This encodes CASSYSGTGGAYGYTF.

The chain has TRBV7-2 and TRBJ1-1, with D perhaps matching TRBD1 (5 bases). Germline V gene sequence: CDR1 SGHTA, CDR2 FQGNSA. Deletions cut 4 bases from V and 5 bases from J, with 11 bases between. The CDR3 loop spans 13 amino acids. The CDR3 region is CASSSRASTEAFF. The CDR3, as DNA: TGTGCCAGCAGCTCCAGGGCGAGTACTGAAGCTTTCTTT.

A few counts support this clonotype. This rearrangement joins TRBV20-1 to TRBJ2-7; 10 bases are a match to TRBD1. After removal of 0 bases from V and 6 bases from J, the junction contained 5 bases not matched to a gene. The CDR3 is made up of 14 amino acids. Germline values: CDR1 DFQATT, CDR2 SNEGSKA (reference sequence). The CDR3 reads CSAREDRGISEQYF. In nucleotides, the CDR3 is TGCAGTGCTAGAGAGGACAGGGGGATAAGCGAGCAGTACTTC.

The J gene is TRBJ1-4, the V gene TRBV12-3 or TRBV12-4, with 7 bases lining up with TRBD1. This CDR3 is built from 15 residues. Trimming removed 5 bases from V and 1 base from J; junction bases left unmatched: 4. As DNA, the CDR3 is TGTGCCAGCAGTCCCGGGACAGTAACTAATGAAAAACTGTTTTTT. This gives the protein CASSPGTVTNEKLFF.

On this clonotype itself: A read error may account for a junction end that differs from germline. The CDR3 coding sequence is TGTGCCAGCAGTTACTCGTTTACAGGGGTCAGTCAGCCCCAGCATTTT. It yields the protein CASSYSFTGVSQPQHF. This chain uses TRBV10-3 with TRBJ1-5; 7 bases agree with TRBD1. The CDR3 loop spans 16 amino acids. Germline CDR1 ENHRY, CDR2 SYGVKD.

This clonotype has a count of ten or more. The chain couples TRBV15 to TRBJ1-2; D uncertain. The germline V gene has CDR1 LNHNV and CDR2 YYDKDF (reference sequence). The CDR3 length is 14 residues. V lost 1 base and J 7 bases, leaving 13 bases between the germline ends. CDR3 region: CATSRGERAAGYTF. Written as DNA, the CDR3 is TGTGCCACCAGCAGAGGCGAGAGGGCTGCTGGCTACACCTTC.

V and J are TRBV7-2 and TRBJ1-4, with D maybe TRBD1 (6 bases). Trimming took 6 bases from V and 0 from J, leaving 14 bases between them. The CDR3 loop spans 16 amino acids. Germline V gives CDR1 SGHTA, CDR2 FQGNSA. CDR3: CASRTRGGATNEKLFF. DNA for the CDR3: TGTGCCAGCAGAACCAGGGGTGGCGCAACTAATGAAAAACTGTTTTTT.

This chain links TRBV11-1 with TRBJ1-1; possibly TRBD1 for D (5 bases). Trimming took 5 bases from V and 4 from J, leaving 20 bases between them. The germline V gene has CDR1 SGHAT and CDR2 FQDESV (reference sequence). The length of the CDR3 is 16 residues. The CDR3 DNA follows: TGTGCCAGCAGCCTACGTGGGGGGTCTGGGACCACTGAAGCTTTCTTT. Translating gives CASSLRGGSGTTEAFF.